The entry that follows covers one T cell receptor beta chain sequence. Its antigen remains unidentified. The source of the sample is a study of cytomegalovirus exposure and HLA in healthy donors. Study-wide results and caveats: Presence/absence analyses supposed approximately even sequencing depth among donors. The study found most TCR sequences rare, yet found some public TCRs in many donors.

The PCR made use of 60 Vbeta and 13 Jbeta primers. Only in-frame clones appear in the TCRdb table, and some are missing; sequencing was by immunoSEQ multiplex PCR. The table has fewer than 200,000 clones, almost 80% seen once. The CDR3 totals 14 residues. The junction had 7 bases not matched to a gene; V was cut back by 8 bases and J by 3 bases. Per germline, CDR1 MNHEY and CDR2 SMNVEV (reference sequence). Participants comprised healthy donors of bone marrow. This clonotype originated in a man aged 40-49 years in good health and CMV-seropositive. The chain is built from TRBV27 and TRBJ2-3; 8 bases match TRBD2. Sample: PBMCs. The DNA for the CDR3 is TGTGCCAGCTATGAGCGGGAGATGACAGATACGCAGTATTTT. Protein sequence: CASYEREMTDTQYF.